One sample yielded the 21 T cell receptor beta chains listed below, sequenced in a study of vaccination and CD4 T cells after COVID-19. Their specific antigens are unknown. Regarding treatment: roughly nine-day PBMC culture with coronavirus spike peptide pools or control peptides (ViraFEST assay). From the unexposed donor, CD4+ T cells were collected ahead of the COVID-19 pandemic (2011-2018). An Oncomine TCR Beta short-read assay was used to sequence the DNA from cultured CD4+ T cells. MiXCR, applied by TCRdb to the PCR reads, yields one record per CDR3 protein. The sample consists of 5,000 to 7,500 distinct CDR3 sequences, nearly 35% of them appearing once. Sequencing was done on a sample of CD4+ T cells from blood, cultured in vitro. The receptor set was obtained from a human donor in good health.

This clonotype was seen more than once but under ten times. J is TRBJ2-3 and V is TRBV6-1; perhaps TRBD1 as D (6 bases). Deletions cut 6 bases from V and 4 bases from J, with 11 bases between. This CDR3 is 13 amino acids long. CDR1 is MNHNS, CDR2 SASEGT, per germline. The CDR3 protein is CASRADSPDTQYF. The CDR3 DNA reads as TGTGCCAGCAGGGCGGACAGTCCAGATACGCAGTATTTT.

The chain recombines TRBV12-3 or TRBV12-4 with TRBJ1-1, with no clear D. The CDR3 consists of 14 residues. Trimming took 1 base from V and 8 from J, leaving 14 bases between them. CDR3 bases: TGTGCCAGCAGTTTAGACAATTGGGCAGCCGAAGCTTTCTTT. Translated, it gives CASSLDNWAAEAFF.

This clonotype was observed a handful of times. V and J are TRBV20-1 and TRBJ1-5; D is unclear. This CDR3 is 17 amino acids long. CDR1 DFQATT and CDR2 SNEGSKA come from the germline V gene (reference sequence). Trimming shortened V by 3 bases and J by 2 bases, and 20 bases separated the two germline ends. Here the CDR3 DNA reads TGCAGTGCTAGCCCTCCCGAGGGCATTTTAGGCAATCAGCCCCAGCATTTT. It codes for CSASPPEGILGNQPQHF.

Only a few counts were recorded for this clonotype. The chain has TRBV7-2 and TRBJ1-1, with 8 bases fitting TRBD1. V dropped 5 bases and J dropped 5; count of bases not matched to a gene: 10. The CDR3 consists of 15 residues. Germline values: CDR1 SGHTA, CDR2 FQGNSA. The CDR3 here is CASSPQGRGQTEAFF. The CDR3 coding sequence is TGTGCCAGCAGCCCCCAGGGCAGGGGGCAAACTGAAGCTTTCTTT. The full variable domain, with the rest looked up from reference TRBV7-2 and TRBJ1-1, is GAGVSQSPSNKVTEKGKDVELRCDPISGHTALYWYRQSLGQGLEFLIYFQGNSAPDKSGLPSDRFSAERTGGSVSTLTIQRTQQEDSAVYLCASSPQGRGQTEAFFGQGTRLTVV.

CDR3 loop: CASSYSFQGAREQYF. The CDR3, as DNA: TGTGCCAGCAGTTACTCGTTTCAGGGGGCGCGTGAGCAGTACTTC. The chain couples TRBV6-5 to TRBJ2-7; 8 bases are a match to TRBD1. Germline assignment: CDR1 MNHEY and CDR2 SVGAGI. The J segment lost 7 bases and the V segment lost 0 bases, leaving 8 bases of the junction unmatched. This CDR3 spans 15 amino acids.

This clonotype was seen only once. This sequence joins TRBV5-1 and TRBJ2-3; TRBD2 matches at 12 bases. The germline V gene has CDR1 SGHRS and CDR2 YFSETQ. The J segment lost 2 bases and the V segment lost 4 bases, leaving 5 bases of the junction unmatched. The CDR3 runs 16 residues. CDR3 amino acids: CASSHLAGGVTDTQYF. The CDR3, as DNA: TGCGCCAGCAGCCATCTAGCGGGGGGGGTCACAGATACGCAGTATTTT. Full variable domain (missing parts from reference TRBV5-1 and TRBJ2-3): KAGVTQTPRYLIKTRGQQVTLSCSPISGHRSVSWYQQTPGQGLQFLFEYFSETQRNKGNFPGRFSGRQFSNSRSEMNVSTLELGDSALYLCASSHLAGGVTDTQYFGPGTRLTVL.

This clonotype has just a few counts. The rearrangement uses TRBV28 and TRBJ2-5, with 8 bases that match TRBD1. The V and J ends lost 6 bases and 3 bases, in that order; junction bases with no gene match: 6. The CDR3 runs 14 residues. The germline V gene has CDR1 MDHEN and CDR2 SYDVKM. CDR3 in DNA: TGTGCCAGCAGGGACAGGGCTCCTGAAGAGACCCAGTACTTC. Its translation: CASRDRAPEETQYF.

As regards this clonotype: This CDR3 fails to terminate in the conserved phenylalanine or tryptophan, so it likely reflects a read error. The genes are TRBV7-9 and TRBJ1-1, with D possibly matching TRBD1 (5 bases). This CDR3 has 15 residues. Germline V gene lookup returns CDR1 SEHNR and CDR2 FQNEAQ (reference sequence). V was pared by 4 bases and J by 1 base, with 13 bases between. CDR3 amino acids: CASSSRQGGNTEAFY. CDR3 DNA sequence: TGTGCCAGCAGCTCGCGCCAGGGAGGGAACACTGAAGCTTTCTAT.

The chain has TRBV14 and TRBJ1-1; possible D gene TRBD1, 5 bases. This CDR3 contains 13 residues. Germline values: CDR1 SGHDN, CDR2 FVKESK. With 4 bases removed from V and 6 bases from J, the gap between germline ends came to 12 bases. In DNA, the CDR3 is TGTGCCAGCAGCCCCAGGGTATCGGCTGAAGCTTTCTTT. This codes for CASSPRVSAEAFF.

This clonotype was picked up a small number of times. The chain combines TRBV6-1 with TRBJ2-3; 12 nucleotides line up with TRBD2. The CDR3 extends over 15 amino acids. Germline V gene sequence: CDR1 MNHNS, CDR2 SASEGT. V lost 2 bases, J lost 4 bases, and 1 base stayed unmatched. Written as DNA, the CDR3 is TGTGCCAGCAGTGAACTAGCGGGGGGGCCAGATACGCAGTATTTT. It codes for CASSELAGGPDTQYF.

This rearrangement joins TRBV9 to TRBJ1-2, with TRBD1 identical over 7 bases. Per germline, CDR1 SGDLS and CDR2 YYNGEE. Losses at the gene ends were 4 bases for V and 4 bases for J; bases not matched to a gene: 10. This CDR3 has 15 residues. Here the CDR3 reads CASSPLSGQPYGYTF. The CDR3 nucleotides are TGTGCCAGCAGCCCTCTTTCGGGACAGCCCTATGGCTACACCTTC. The full variable domain, completed using reference TRBV9 and TRBJ1-2, is DSGVTQTPKHLITATGQRVTLRCSPRSGDLSVYWYQQSLDQGLQFLIQYYNGEERAKGNILERFSAQQFPDLHSELNLSSLELGDSALYFCASSPLSGQPYGYTFGSGTRLTVV.

The chain links TRBV7-8 to TRBJ2-5; D not certain. The CDR3 totals 14 residues. Trimming removed 0 bases from V and 7 bases from J, with 12 bases in between. The germline gives CDR1 SGHVS, CDR2 FQNEAQ. The chain's CDR3 is CASSLAQSPWTQYF. CDR3 nucleotide sequence: TGTGCCAGCAGCTTAGCGCAGTCCCCGTGGACCCAGTACTTC. Using reference TRBV7-8 and TRBJ2-5 for the parts outside the CDR3, the full variable domain is GAGVSQSPRYKVAKRGQDVALRCDPISGHVSLFWYQQALGQGPEFLTYFQNEAQLDKSGLPSDRFFAERPEGSVSTLKIQRTQQEDSAVYLCASSLAQSPWTQYFGPGTRLLVL.

The chain links TRBV18 to TRBJ1-1, with 9 bases that match TRBD1. The CDR3 runs to 15 residues. CDR1 and CDR2 from the germline V gene are KGHSH and LQKENI. The V gene end was trimmed by 4 bases and the J gene end by 3 bases; junction bases not matched to a gene: 6. The CDR3 DNA sequence: TGTGCCAGCTCACTACTCGACAGGGGGGACACTGAAGCTTTCTTT. Protein: CASSLLDRGDTEAFF.

CDR3 protein: CASSLEWQQETQYF. The CDR3 nucleotides read TGCGCCAGCAGCTTGGAATGGCAACAAGAGACCCAGTACTTC. The J gene is TRBJ2-5, the V gene TRBV5-1; unclear D gene. CDR1 and CDR2 from the germline V gene are SGHRS and YFSETQ. The V and J ends lost 0 bases and 2 bases respectively, with 8 bases between them. CDR3 length equals 14 residues.

The table lists this clonotype with a few counts. The chain joins TRBV7-9 to TRBJ2-3; TRBD1 agrees at 8 bases. The V gene end was trimmed by 2 bases and the J gene end by 7 bases; junction bases not matched to a gene: 8. The CDR3 is 15 residues long. Germline loops: CDR1 SEHNR, CDR2 FQNEAQ (reference sequence). In DNA, the CDR3 is TGTGCCAGCAGCTTAACGGCAGGGGGCTTGAATACGCAGTATTTT. Protein product: CASSLTAGGLNTQYF. The full variable domain, its missing parts supplied by reference TRBV7-9 and TRBJ2-3, is DTGVSQNPRHKITKRGQNVTFRCDPISEHNRLYWYRQTLGQGPEFLTYFQNEAQLEKSRLLSDRFSAERPKGSFSTLEIQRTEQGDSAMYLCASSLTAGGLNTQYFGPGTRLTVL.

The chain has TRBV7-9 and TRBJ2-4; D call uncertain. The CDR3 sequence is 12 residues long. V was shortened by 0 bases and J by 7 bases, with 4 bases between the two germline ends. The germline gives CDR1 SEHNR, CDR2 FQNEAQ (reference sequence). This CDR3 is CASSLAGNIQYF. CDR3 DNA: TGTGCCAGCAGCTTAGCGGGGAACATTCAGTACTTC.

Judged by abundance, this clonotype is medium-sized. The V gene is TRBV12-3 or TRBV12-4, the J gene TRBJ2-7; perhaps TRBD2 as D (6 bases). V lost 4 bases, J lost 3 bases, and 13 bases lay in between. This CDR3 has 14 amino acids. CDR3 region: CASSSDGTFYEQYF. DNA for the CDR3: TGTGCCAGCAGTTCCGACGGGACTTTCTACGAGCAGTACTTC.

The chain combines TRBV11-3 with TRBJ2-2; no definite D call. V shed 1 base and J shed 2 bases, with 11 bases lying between them. Germline CDR1 is SGHNT and CDR2 is YENEEA. The CDR3 spans 16 residues. The CDR3 is CASSLGASSNTGELFF. The CDR3 nucleotides are TGTGCCAGCAGCTTAGGAGCGAGTTCAAACACCGGGGAGCTGTTTTTT.

The chain's CDR3 is CASSLPRAHSPLHF. DNA for the CDR3: TGTGCCAGCAGCTTGCCCAGGGCCCATTCACCCCTCCACTTT. The chain recombines TRBV7-9 with TRBJ1-6, with D perhaps matching TRBD1 (5 bases). V gave up 3 bases and J gave up 8 bases, with 11 bases separating them. This CDR3 region has 14 residues. Germline V gene lookup returns CDR1 SEHNR and CDR2 FQNEAQ (reference sequence).

In this sample, this clonotype turned up a few times. The rearrangement links TRBV18 to TRBJ1-2, with 10 bases aligning to TRBD1. CDR1 is KGHSH and CDR2 is LQKENI in the germline V gene. With 6 bases clipped from V and 3 bases from J, the junction kept 7 bases outside the gene matches. This CDR3 is 15 amino acids long. The CDR3 is CASSGGQGVHYGYTF. The CDR3 DNA follows: TGTGCCAGCTCGGGAGGACAGGGGGTACACTATGGCTACACCTTC.

The rearrangement links TRBV5-8 to TRBJ2-6; maybe TRBD1 (6 bases). Germline-derived CDR1 and CDR2 are SGHTS and YDEGEE. The CDR3 is 18 amino acids. Trimming left V 4 bases short and J 0 bases short, with 17 bases between. CDR3 in amino acids: CASSLGWDIFSGANVLTF. The CDR3 DNA reads TGTGCCAGCAGCCTAGGTTGGGACATATTCTCTGGGGCCAACGTCCTGACTTTC.